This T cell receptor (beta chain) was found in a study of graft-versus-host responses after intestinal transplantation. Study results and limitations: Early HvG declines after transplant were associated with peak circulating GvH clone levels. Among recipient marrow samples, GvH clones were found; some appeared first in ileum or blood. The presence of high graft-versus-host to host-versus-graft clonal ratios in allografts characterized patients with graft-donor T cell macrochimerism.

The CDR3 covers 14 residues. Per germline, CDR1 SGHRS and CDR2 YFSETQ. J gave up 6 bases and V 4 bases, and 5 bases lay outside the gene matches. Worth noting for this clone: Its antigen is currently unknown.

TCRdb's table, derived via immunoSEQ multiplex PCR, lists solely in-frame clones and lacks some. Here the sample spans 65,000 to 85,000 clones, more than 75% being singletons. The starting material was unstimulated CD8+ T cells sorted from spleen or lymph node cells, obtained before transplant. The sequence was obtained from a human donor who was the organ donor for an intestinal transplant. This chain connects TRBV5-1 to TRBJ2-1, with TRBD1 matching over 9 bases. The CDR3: CASSRGQGINEQFF. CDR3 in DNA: TGCGCCAGCAGCCGCGGACAGGGGATCAATGAGCAGTTCTTC.